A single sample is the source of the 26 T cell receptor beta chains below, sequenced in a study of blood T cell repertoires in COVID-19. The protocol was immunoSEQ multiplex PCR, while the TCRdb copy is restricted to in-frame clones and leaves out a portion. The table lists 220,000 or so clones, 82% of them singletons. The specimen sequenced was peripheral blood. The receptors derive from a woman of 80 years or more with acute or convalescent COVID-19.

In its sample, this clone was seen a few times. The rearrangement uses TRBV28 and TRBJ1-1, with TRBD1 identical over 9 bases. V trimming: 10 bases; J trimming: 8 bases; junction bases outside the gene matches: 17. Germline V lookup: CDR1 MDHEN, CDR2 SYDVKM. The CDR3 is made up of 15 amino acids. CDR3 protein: CAIRDRGSGTTEAFF. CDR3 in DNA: TGTGCCATCAGAGACAGGGGGTCCGGTACAACGGAAGCTTTCTTT.

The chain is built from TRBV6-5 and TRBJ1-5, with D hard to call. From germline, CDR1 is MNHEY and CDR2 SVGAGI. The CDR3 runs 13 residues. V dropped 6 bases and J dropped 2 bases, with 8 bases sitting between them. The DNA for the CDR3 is TGTGCCAGCAGACTAGACGGCAATCAGCCCCAGCATTTT. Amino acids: CASRLDGNQPQHF.

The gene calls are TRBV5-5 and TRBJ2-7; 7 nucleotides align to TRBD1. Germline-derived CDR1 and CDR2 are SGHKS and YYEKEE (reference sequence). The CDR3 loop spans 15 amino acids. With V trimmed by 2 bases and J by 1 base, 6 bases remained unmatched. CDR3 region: CASSLRQGGSYEQYF. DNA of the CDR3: TGTGCCAGCAGCTTAAGACAGGGTGGGTCCTACGAGCAGTACTTC.

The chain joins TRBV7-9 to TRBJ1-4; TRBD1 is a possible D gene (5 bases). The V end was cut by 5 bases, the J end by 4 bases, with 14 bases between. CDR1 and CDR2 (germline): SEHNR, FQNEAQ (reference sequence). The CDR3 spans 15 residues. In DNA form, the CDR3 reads TGTGCCAGCAGCCTAACAGGCGCGCATAATGAAAAACTGTTTTTT. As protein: CASSLTGAHNEKLFF.

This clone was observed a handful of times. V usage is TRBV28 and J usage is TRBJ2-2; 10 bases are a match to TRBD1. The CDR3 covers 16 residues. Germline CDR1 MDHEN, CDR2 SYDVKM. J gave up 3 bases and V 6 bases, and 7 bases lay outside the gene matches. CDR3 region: CASRPAGTGDTGELFF. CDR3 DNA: TGTGCCAGCAGACCGGCCGGGACAGGGGACACCGGGGAGCTGTTTTTT.

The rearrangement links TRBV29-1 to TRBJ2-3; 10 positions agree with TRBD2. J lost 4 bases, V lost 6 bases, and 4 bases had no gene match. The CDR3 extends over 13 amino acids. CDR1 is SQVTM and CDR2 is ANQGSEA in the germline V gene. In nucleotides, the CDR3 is TGCAGCGTCAGAAGCGGGAGGGCAGATACGCAGTATTTT. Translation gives CSVRSGRADTQYF.

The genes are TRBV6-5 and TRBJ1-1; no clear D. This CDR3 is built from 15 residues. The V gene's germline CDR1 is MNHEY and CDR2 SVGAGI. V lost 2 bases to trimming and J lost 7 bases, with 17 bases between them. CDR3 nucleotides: TGTGCCAGCAGTTACACCCGACGAAGACAAAGTGAAGCTTTCTTT. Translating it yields CASSYTRRRQSEAFF.

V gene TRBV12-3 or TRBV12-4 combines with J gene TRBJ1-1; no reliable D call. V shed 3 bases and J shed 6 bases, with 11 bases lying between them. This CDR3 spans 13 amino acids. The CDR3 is CASSFSWAPEAFF. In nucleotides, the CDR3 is TGTGCCAGCAGTTTTTCCTGGGCCCCTGAAGCTTTCTTT.

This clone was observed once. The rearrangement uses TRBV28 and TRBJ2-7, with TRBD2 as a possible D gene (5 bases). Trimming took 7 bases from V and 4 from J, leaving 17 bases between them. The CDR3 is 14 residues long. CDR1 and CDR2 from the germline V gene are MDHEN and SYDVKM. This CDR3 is CASTERASSYEQYF. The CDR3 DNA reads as TGTGCCAGCACCGAAAGGGCTAGCAGTTACGAGCAGTACTTC.

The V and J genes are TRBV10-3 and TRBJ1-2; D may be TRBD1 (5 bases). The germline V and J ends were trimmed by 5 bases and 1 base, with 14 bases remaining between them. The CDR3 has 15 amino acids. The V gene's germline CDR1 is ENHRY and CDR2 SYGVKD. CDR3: CAISIGATFNYGYTF. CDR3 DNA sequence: TGTGCCATCAGTATAGGGGCCACCTTTAACTATGGCTACACCTTC.

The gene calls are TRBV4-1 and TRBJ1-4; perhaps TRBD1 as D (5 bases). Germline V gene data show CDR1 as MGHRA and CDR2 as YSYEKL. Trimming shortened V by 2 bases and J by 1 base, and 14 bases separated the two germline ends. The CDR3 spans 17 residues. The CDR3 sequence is CASSQLQGVGTNEKLFF. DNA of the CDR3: TGCGCCAGCAGCCAATTGCAAGGGGTAGGAACTAATGAAAAACTGTTTTTT.

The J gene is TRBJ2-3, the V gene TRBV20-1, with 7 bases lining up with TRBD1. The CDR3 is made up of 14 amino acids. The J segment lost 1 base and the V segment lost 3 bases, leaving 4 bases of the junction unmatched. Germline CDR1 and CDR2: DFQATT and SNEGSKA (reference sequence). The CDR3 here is CSASRGPGTDTQYF. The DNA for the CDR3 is TGCAGTGCTAGTAGGGGGCCCGGCACAGATACGCAGTATTTT.

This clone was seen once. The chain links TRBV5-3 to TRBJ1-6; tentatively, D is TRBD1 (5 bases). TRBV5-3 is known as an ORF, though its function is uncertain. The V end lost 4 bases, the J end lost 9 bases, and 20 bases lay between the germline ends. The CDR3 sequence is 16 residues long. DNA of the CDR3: TGTGCCAGAAGCCCGACGTGGTACAGGCGGAGTTCACCCCTCCACTTT. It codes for CARSPTWYRRSSPLHF.

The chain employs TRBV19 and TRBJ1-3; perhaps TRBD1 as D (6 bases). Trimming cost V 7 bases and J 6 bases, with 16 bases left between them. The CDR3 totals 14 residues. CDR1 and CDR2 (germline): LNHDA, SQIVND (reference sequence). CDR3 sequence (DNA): TGTGCCAGTAACTCAAACAGGGAAGCAAACACCATATATTTT. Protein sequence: CASNSNREANTIYF.

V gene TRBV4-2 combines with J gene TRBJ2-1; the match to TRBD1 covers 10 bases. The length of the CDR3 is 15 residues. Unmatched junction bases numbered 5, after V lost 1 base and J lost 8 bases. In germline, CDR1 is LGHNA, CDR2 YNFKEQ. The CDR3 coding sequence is TGTGCCAGCAGCCAAGTGGGACAGGGGAAGGATGAGCAGTTCTTC. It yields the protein CASSQVGQGKDEQFF.

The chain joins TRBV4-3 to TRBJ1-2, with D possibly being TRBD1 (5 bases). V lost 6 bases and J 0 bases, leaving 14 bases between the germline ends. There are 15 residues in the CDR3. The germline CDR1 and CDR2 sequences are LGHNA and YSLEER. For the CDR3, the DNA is TGCGCCAGCAGTCGCCAGGGCACCGCTAACTATGGCTACACCTTC. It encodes CASSRQGTANYGYTF.

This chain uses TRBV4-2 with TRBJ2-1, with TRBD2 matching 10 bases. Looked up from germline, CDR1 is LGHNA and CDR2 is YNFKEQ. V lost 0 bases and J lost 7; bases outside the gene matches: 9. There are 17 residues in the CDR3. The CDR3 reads CASSQDGSGGAGNEQFF. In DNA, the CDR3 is TGTGCCAGCAGCCAAGATGGGAGCGGGGGGGCCGGGAATGAGCAGTTCTTC.

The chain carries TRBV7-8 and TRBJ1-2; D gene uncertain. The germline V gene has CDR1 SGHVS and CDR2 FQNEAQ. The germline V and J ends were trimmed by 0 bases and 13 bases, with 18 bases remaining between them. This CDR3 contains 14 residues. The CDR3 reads CASSLARESYSSTF. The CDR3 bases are TGTGCCAGCAGCTTAGCGCGGGAAAGCTACTCCTCCACCTTC.

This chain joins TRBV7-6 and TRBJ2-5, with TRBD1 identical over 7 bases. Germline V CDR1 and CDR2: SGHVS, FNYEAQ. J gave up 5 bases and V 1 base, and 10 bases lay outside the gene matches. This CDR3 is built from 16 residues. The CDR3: CASSLVTGALMETQYF. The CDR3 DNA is TGTGCCAGCAGCTTAGTTACAGGGGCTCTTATGGAGACCCAGTACTTC.

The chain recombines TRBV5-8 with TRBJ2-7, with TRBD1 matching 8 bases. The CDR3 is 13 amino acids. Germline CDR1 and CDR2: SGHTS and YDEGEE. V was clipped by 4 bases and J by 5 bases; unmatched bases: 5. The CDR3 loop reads CASSPDRVHEQYF. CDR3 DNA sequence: TGTGCCAGCAGCCCGGACAGGGTACACGAGCAGTACTTC.

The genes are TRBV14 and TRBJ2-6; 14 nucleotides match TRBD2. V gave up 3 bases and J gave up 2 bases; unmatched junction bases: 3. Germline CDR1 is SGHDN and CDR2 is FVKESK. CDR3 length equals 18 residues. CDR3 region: CASSQGLAGATGANVLTF. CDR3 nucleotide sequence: TGTGCCAGCAGCCAGGGACTAGCGGGAGCTACTGGGGCCAACGTCCTGACTTTC.

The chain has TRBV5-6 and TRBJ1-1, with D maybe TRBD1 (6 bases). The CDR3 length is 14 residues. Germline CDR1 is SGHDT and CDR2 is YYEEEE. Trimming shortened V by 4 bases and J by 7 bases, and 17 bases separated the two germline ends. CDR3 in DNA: TGTGCCAGCAGCCCGAGGTTCCAGGGGAGTGAAGCTTTCTTT. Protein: CASSPRFQGSEAFF.

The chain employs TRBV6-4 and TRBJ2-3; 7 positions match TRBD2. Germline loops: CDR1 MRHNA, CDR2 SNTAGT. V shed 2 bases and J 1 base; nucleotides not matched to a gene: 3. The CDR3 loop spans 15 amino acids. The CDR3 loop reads CASSDSGVGTDTQYF. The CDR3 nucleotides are TGTGCCAGCAGTGACAGCGGGGTGGGCACAGATACGCAGTATTTT.

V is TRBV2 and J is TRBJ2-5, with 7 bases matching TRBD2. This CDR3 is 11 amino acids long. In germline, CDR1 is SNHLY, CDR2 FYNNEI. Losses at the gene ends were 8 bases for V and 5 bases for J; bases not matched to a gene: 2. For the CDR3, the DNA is TGTGCCAGCGGGGGAGGGGAGACCCAGTACTTC. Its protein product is CASGGGETQYF.

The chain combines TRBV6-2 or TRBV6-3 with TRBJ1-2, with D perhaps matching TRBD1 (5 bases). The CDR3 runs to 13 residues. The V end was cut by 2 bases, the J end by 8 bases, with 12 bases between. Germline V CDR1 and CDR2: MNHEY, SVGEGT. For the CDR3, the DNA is TGTGCCAGCAGTTACGCAGGGAAGTACGGCTACACCTTC. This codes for CASSYAGKYGYTF.

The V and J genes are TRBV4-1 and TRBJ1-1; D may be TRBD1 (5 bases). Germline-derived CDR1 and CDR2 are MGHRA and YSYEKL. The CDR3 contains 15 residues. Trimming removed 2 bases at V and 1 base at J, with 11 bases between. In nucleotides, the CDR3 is TGCGCCAGCAGCCAACGACAGATAGCGAACACTGAAGCTTTCTTT. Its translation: CASSQRQIANTEAFF.